This T cell receptor (beta chain) was sequenced in a study of Ad26.COV2.S vaccination and SARS-CoV-2 variants. Study-wide results and limits: An underestimation of total T cell responses may have resulted from the TCR breadth and depth analyses. With respect to non-spike TCR breadth, vaccine and placebo recipients were similar. Spike-specific CD8+ and CD4+ T cell responses reportedly showed substantial breadth after vaccination. The placebo group had lower spike-specific TCR breadth than the vaccine recipients did.

A note on this clone: No antigen is known for it.

Clones were read by immunoSEQ multiplex PCR, and TCRdb kept only the in-frame ones, dropping some. The table lists approximately 400,000 clones, about 90% of them singletons. The sequence came from a human donor who had recovered from COVID-19. The source was peripheral blood, collected after recovery from COVID-19.

The CDR3 spells CASSLPGGLSGNTIYF. In DNA, the CDR3 is TGTGCCAGCAGCTTACCAGGCGGGCTCTCTGGAAACACCATATATTTT. The rearrangement joins TRBV5-4 to TRBJ1-3; D uncertain. The CDR3 covers 16 residues. Per germline, CDR1 SGHNT and CDR2 YYREEE (reference sequence). V dropped 2 bases and J dropped 0 bases, with 12 bases sitting between them.